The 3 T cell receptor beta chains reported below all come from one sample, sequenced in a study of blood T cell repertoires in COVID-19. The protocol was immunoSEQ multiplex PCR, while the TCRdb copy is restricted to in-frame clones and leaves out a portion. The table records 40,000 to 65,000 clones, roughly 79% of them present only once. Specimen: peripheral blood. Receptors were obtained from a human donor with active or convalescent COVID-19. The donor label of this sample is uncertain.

The CDR3 coding sequence is TGCGCCAGCAGCCCCGGACAGAGTAGCAATCAGCCCCAGCATTTT. Its translation is CASSPGQSSNQPQHF. The genes are TRBV5-1 and TRBJ1-5, with TRBD1 as a possible D gene (6 bases). The germline V and J ends were trimmed by 4 bases and 0 bases, with 11 bases remaining between them. This CDR3 is 15 amino acids long. Germline CDR1 and CDR2: SGHRS and YFSETQ.

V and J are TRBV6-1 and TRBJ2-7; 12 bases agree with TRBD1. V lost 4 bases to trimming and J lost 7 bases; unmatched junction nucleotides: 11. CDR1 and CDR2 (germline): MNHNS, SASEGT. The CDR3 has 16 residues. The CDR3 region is CASSAGAGTGGREQYF. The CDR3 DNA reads TGTGCCAGCAGTGCCGGGGCGGGGACAGGGGGCAGGGAGCAGTACTTC.

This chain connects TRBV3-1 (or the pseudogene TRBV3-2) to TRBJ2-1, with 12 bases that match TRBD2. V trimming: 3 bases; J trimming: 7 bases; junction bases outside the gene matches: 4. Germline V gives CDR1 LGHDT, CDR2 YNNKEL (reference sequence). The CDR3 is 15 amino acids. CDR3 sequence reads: CASSQTSGRSNEQFF. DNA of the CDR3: TGTGCCAGCAGCCAGACTAGCGGGAGATCTAATGAGCAGTTCTTC.